This T cell receptor (beta chain) was sequenced for a study of T cell responses to AZD1222 COVID-19 vaccine. Concerning this clone: The antigen remains undetermined.

Libraries were prepared by immunoSEQ multiplex PCR; TCRdb keeps only in-frame clonotypes and omits some of them. The sample includes 180,000 or so clones, roughly 94% of them seen just once. From germline, CDR1 is SGHTA and CDR2 FQGNSA. The CDR3 is made up of 14 amino acids. Trimming took off 1 base at V and 3 bases at J, with 9 bases between the two ends. Study findings and constraints: In a largely white British group with more females than males, clonal diversity was possibly underestimated.

The TCR sequence derives from an adult in good health. V and J are TRBV7-2 and TRBJ1-2; no clear D. The starting material was peripheral blood, obtained on day 0 of AZD1222 vaccination. CDR3: CASSLVLADYGYTF. The CDR3 nucleotides are TGTGCCAGCAGCTTAGTTCTGGCGGACTATGGCTACACCTTC.